This TCR beta chain was profiled in a study of human T cells and chemical hapten exposure (dated by TCRdb to the early 2020s). Background on the whole study: Libraries were pooled for sequencing, and per-sample TCR yields varied mainly because of small differences in library volumes within the pool. In alopecia patients, the study followed how the peripheral blood TCR repertoire changed in vivo over primary and secondary sensitization to diphenylcyclopropenone (DPC), a hapten. From each blood RNA sample, both TCR alpha and TCR beta chains were sequenced.

This clonotype was observed a single time. No cognate antigen has been identified for it. No base qualities exist here, and no much larger clone lies one base off it. Single-read evidence is weak. Total RNA was extracted from unfractionated whole blood collected in Tempus Blood RNA tubes. As TCR sequencing controls, 4 or 5 healthy volunteers were used, with blood taken at day 0, 2 weeks and 6 weeks. The investigation overall reported the following: Repeated subsampling changed both the strength of the expansion versus patch-test correlation and the threshold at which the correlation became significant. The number of TCRs above 1 in 1000 frequency did not change with DPC sensitization; there was no evidence of global repertoire structure alterations.

Deletion took 2 bases off V and 0 bases off J, with a span of 10 bases between the germline ends. There are 16 amino acids in the CDR3, from cysteine to phenylalanine inclusive. The sequence is cut down to CDR3 DNA, 48 bases in frame from base 1. CDR1 is given as KGHDR and CDR2 as SFDVKD, both from the germline V gene. The library was prepared using 5' RACE. The sequencing machine was an Illumina MiSeq. During library preparation, unique molecular identifiers were attached to individual cDNA molecules so that TCRs could be counted in a quantitative, reproducible way. From the authors' description of their analysis: A median of approximately 96,000 TCRs per sample was observed, with a range of 23,224 to 690,600. The Decombinator software suite was used to annotate the V, J and CDR3 of the TCR reads. To make PS versus PT1 abundance plots, every sample was subsampled to the same number of TCRs (28,000). Expanded TCRs were defined as absent before sensitization and observed at least eight times at the 2-week time point. TCRdb ran its own pipeline on the public reads, namely fastp trimming at Q25 and MiXCR clone calling, and kept in-frame beta chains. Every distinct CDR3 protein forms one entry, paired with its most common genes and DNA. None of the V and J calls come from the authors' own analysis; TCRdb made them. This sample holds approximately 80,000 distinct CDR3 sequences; more than 15% were observed only once. The ten most abundant clones make up 6.8% of the sample.

The V gene is TRBV24-1 and the J gene is TRBJ2-1; a weak D assignment points to TRBD1 (6 bases agree). This receptor was identified in a female donor in good health. The CDR3 has the sequence CATSDSTGSSYNEQFF. The DNA sequence follows: TGTGCCACCAGTGATTCTACAGGGAGCTCCTACAATGAGCAGTTCTTC.